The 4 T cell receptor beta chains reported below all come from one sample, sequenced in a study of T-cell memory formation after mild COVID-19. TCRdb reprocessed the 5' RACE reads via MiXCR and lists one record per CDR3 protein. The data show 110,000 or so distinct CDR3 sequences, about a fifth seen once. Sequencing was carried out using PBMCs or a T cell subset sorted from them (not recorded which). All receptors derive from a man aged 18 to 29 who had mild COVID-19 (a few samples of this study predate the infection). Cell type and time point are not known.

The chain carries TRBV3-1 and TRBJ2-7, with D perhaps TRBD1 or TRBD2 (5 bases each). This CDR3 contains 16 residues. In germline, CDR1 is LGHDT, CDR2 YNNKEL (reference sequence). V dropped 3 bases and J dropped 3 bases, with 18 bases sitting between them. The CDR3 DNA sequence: TGTGCCAGCAGCCAGGACGGGACGGAACCTTTCTACGAGCAGTACTTC. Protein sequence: CASSQDGTEPFYEQYF.

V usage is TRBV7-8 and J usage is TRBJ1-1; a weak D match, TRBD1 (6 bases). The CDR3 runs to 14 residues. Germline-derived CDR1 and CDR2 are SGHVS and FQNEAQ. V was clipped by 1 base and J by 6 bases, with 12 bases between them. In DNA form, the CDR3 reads TGTGCCAGCAGCTTAGTATTGGGGGCGGCTGAAGCTTTCTTT. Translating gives CASSLVLGAAEAFF.

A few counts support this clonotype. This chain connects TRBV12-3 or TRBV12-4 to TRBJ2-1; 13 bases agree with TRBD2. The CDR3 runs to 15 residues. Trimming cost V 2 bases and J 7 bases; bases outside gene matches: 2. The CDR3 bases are TGTGCCAGCAGTTTACGACTAGCGGGGGGTAATGAGCAGTTCTTC. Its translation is CASSLRLAGGNEQFF.

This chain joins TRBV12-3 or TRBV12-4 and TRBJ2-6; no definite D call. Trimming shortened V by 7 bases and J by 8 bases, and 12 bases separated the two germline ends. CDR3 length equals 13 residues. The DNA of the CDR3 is TGTGCCAGCAAATCCGGGTCGTCCAACGTCCTGACTTTC. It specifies CASKSGSSNVLTF.